The subject of this entry is one TCR beta chain. Germline values: CDR1 LGHNA, CDR2 YSLEER. The CDR3 is made up of 17 amino acids. Between the trimmed V and J ends, which lost 0 bases and 3 bases, there was a span of 14 bases. Generated by immunoSEQ multiplex PCR, the TCRdb table keeps only in-frame clones and is missing some. The sample contains approximately 240,000 clones, 83% of which appear only once. This sample was taken from a study of blood T cell repertoires in COVID-19. The Seattle site enrolled patients during active infection and followed them longitudinally. The chain links TRBV4-3 to TRBJ1-4, with D possibly being TRBD1 (5 bases). Sequencing input: peripheral blood. This clonotype originated in a woman aged 25 to 39 with COVID-19, enrolled during active disease. This CDR3 reads CASSQDLVGEANEKLFF. The CDR3, as DNA: TGCGCCAGCAGCCAAGATTTGGTAGGGGAGGCTAATGAAAAACTGTTTTTT.